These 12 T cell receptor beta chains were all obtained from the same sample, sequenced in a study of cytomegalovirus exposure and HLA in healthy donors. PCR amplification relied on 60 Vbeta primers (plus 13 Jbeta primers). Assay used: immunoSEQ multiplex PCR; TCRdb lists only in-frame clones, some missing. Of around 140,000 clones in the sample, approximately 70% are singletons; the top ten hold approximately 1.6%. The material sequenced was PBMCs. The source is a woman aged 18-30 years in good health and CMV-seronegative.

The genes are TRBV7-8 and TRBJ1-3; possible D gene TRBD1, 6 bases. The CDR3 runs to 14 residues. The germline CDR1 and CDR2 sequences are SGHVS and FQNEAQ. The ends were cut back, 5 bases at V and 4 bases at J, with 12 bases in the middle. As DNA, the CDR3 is TGTGCCAGCAGCGCCCAGGGGATGGGAAACACCATATATTTT. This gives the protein CASSAQGMGNTIYF.

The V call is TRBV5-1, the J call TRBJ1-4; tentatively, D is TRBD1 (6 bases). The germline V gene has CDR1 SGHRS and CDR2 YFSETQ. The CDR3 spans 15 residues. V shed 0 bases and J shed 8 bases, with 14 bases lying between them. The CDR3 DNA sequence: TGCGCCAGCAGCTTGGAGGGCAGGGGTAGCGAAAAACTGTTTTTT. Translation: CASSLEGRGSEKLFF.

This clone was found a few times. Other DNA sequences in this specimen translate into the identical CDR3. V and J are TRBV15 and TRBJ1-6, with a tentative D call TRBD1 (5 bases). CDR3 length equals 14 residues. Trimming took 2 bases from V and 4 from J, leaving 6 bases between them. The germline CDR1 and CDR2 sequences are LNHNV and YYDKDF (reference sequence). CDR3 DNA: TGTGCCACCAGCAGACAGGGATATAATTCACCCCTCCACTTT. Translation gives CATSRQGYNSPLHF.

The CDR3 here is CASSTNRGGEQYV. In DNA, the CDR3 is TGTGCCAGCAGCACTAACAGGGGTGGTGAGCAGTACGTC. V gene TRBV7-2 combines with J gene TRBJ2-7, with TRBD1 matching over 7 bases. The CDR3 covers 13 residues. Germline V CDR1 and CDR2: SGHTA, FQGNSA. With V trimmed by 5 bases and J by 7 bases, 8 bases remained unmatched.

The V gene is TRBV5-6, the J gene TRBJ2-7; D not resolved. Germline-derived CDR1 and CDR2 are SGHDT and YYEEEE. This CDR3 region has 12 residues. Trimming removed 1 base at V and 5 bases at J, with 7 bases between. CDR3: CASSLTVNEQYF. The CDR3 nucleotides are TGTGCCAGCAGCTTGACAGTTAACGAGCAGTACTTC. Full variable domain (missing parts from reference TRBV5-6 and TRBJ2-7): DAGVTQSPTHLIKTRGQQVTLRCSPKSGHDTVSWYQQALGQGPQFIFQYYEEEERQRGNFPDRFSGHQFPNYSSELNVNALLLGDSALYLCASSLTVNEQYFGPGTRLTVT.

The DNA of the CDR3 is TGTGCCAGCAGAGGGGAGGTTTACAATGAGCAGTTCTTC. It translates to CASRGEVYNEQFF. The chain has TRBV11-3 and TRBJ2-1; tentatively, D is TRBD2 (6 bases). The CDR3 extends over 13 amino acids. Trimming removed 6 bases from V and 4 bases from J, with 10 bases in between. CDR1 is SGHNT and CDR2 is YENEEA in the germline V gene.

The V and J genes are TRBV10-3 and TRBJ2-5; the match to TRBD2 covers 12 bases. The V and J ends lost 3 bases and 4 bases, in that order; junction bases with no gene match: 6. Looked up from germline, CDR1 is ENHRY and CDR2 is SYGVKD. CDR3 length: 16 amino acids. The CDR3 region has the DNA TGTGCCATCAGTGACCGGACTAGCGGGGAGCGAGAGACCCAGTACTTC. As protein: CAISDRTSGERETQYF.

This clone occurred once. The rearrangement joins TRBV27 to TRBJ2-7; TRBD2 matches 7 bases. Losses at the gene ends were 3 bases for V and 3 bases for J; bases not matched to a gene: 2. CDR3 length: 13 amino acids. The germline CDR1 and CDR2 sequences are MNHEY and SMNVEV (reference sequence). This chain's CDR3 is CASSLGGYYEQYF. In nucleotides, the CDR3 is TGTGCCAGCAGTTTGGGAGGGTACTACGAGCAGTACTTC.

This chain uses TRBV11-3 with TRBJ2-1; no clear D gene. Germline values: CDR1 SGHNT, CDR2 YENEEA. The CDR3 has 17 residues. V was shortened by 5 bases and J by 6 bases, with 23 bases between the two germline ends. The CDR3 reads CASSPTWRSPSFNEQFF. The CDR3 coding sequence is TGTGCCAGCAGCCCCACCTGGCGGAGTCCTTCTTTCAATGAGCAGTTCTTC. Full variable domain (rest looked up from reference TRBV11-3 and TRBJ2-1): EAGVVQSPRYKIIEKKQPVAFWCNPISGHNTLYWYLQNLGQGPELLIRYENEEAVDDSQLPKDRFSAERLKGVDSTLKIQPAELGDSAVYLCASSPTWRSPSFNEQFFGPGTRLTVL.

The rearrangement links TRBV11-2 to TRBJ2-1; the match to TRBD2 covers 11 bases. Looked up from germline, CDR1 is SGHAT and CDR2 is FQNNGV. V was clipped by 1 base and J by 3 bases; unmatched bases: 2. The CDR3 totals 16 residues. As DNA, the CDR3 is TGTGCCAGCAGCTTAGGTACTAGCGGGAGCTACAATGAGCAGTTCTTC. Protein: CASSLGTSGSYNEQFF.

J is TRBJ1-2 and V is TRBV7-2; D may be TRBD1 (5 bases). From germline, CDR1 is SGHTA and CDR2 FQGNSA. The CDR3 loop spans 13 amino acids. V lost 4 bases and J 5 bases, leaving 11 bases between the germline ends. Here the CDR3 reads CASSSEGLYGYTF. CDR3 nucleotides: TGTGCCAGCAGCTCGGAGGGACTTTATGGCTACACCTTC.

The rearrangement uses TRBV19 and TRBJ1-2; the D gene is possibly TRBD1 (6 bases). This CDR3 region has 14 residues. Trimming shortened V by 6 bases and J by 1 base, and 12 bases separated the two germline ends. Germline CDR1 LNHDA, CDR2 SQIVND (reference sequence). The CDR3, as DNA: TGTGCCAGTAGCACAGGGAACTATAACTATGGCTACACCTTC. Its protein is CASSTGNYNYGYTF.